The next 30 T cell receptor beta chains were all read from a single sample in a study of T cell clusters in autoimmune cytopenias. About 39,000 genome equivalents of blood DNA were amplified for TRB. One tube held mixed TRB-A and TRB-B primer pools for touch-down PCR. TCRdb reprocessed the multiplex PCR reads and keeps a single row for each CDR3 protein, giving no DNA. This table holds more than 3,000 distinct CDR3 sequences. Material: peripheral blood. These receptors were collected from a human donor with an autoimmune cytopenia, with autoimmune hepatitis or in good health (not recorded which).

The chain has TRBV7-9 and TRBJ2-4; the TCRdb D gene call, TRBD1, has no DNA to confirm it. The CDR3 loop spans 17 amino acids. Per the germline V gene, CDR1 is SEHNR and CDR2 is FQNEAQ (reference sequence). The CDR3 loop reads CASSLGGASLAKNIQYF. Full variable domain (outside the CDR3, taken from reference TRBV7-9 and TRBJ2-4): DTGVSQNPRHKITKRGQNVTFRCDPISEHNRLYWYRQTLGQGPEFLTYFQNEAQLEKSRLLSDRFSAERPKGSFSTLEIQRTEQGDSAMYLCASSLGGASLAKNIQYFGAGTRLSVL.

Its frequency marks this clonotype as medium-sized (0.01 to 0.1%). V gene TRBV5-5 combines with J gene TRBJ1-5; TCRdb's D call of TRBD1 is untestable without DNA. The CDR3 totals 14 residues. Per the germline V gene, CDR1 is SGHKS and CDR2 is YYEKEE (reference sequence). CDR3 in amino acids: CASSLGTAAQPQHF.

In terms of frequency, this clonotype is medium-sized. The V and J genes are TRBV27 and TRBJ2-2. In germline, CDR1 is MNHEY, CDR2 SMNVEV (reference sequence). CDR3 length: 15 residues. The CDR3 reads CASSPGWGNTGELFF.

By frequency, this clonotype is medium-sized. The chain couples TRBV28 to TRBJ2-1; lacking DNA, the TRBD2 call made by TCRdb goes unchecked. The CDR3 length is 15 residues. CDR1 is MDHEN and CDR2 is SYDVKM in the germline V gene. CDR3: CASSLTGSGRGEQFF.

This chain connects TRBV14 to TRBJ1-1. The CDR3 length is 13 residues. Germline V gives CDR1 SGHDN, CDR2 FVKESK. The CDR3 sequence: CASSQVNKGEAFF.

CDR3 sequence reads: CASRPDGAATEAFF. The V and J genes are TRBV12-3 or TRBV12-4 and TRBJ1-1; there is no DNA to check the TCRdb D call of TRBD1. This CDR3 is 14 amino acids long.

The V gene is TRBV5-4, the J gene TRBJ1-1. From germline, CDR1 is SGHNT and CDR2 YYREEE (reference sequence). The CDR3 has 16 amino acids. The CDR3: CASSAGRVSTHAEAFF.

The V and J genes are TRBV20-1 and TRBJ2-7. Germline loops: CDR1 DFQATT, CDR2 SNEGSKA (reference sequence). The CDR3 has 15 amino acids. CDR3 in amino acids: CSARGNTKDPYEQYF.

In terms of frequency, this clonotype is medium-sized. This chain uses TRBV20-1 with TRBJ1-2. This CDR3 contains 11 residues. Germline CDR1 reads DFQATT; CDR2 reads SNEGSKA (reference sequence). Here the CDR3 reads CSASPNYGYTF.

The chain carries TRBV15 and TRBJ2-7; with no DNA, the TCRdb D assignment of TRBD1 cannot be verified. The CDR3 totals 15 residues. Germline V gives CDR1 LNHNV, CDR2 YYDKDF (reference sequence). The CDR3 sequence is CATSSPGQGSYEQYF. The complete variable domain, with remaining parts taken from reference TRBV15 and TRBJ2-7, reads DAMVIQNPRYQVTQFGKPVTLSCSQTLNHNVMYWYQQKSSQAPKLLFHYYDKDFNNEADTPDNFQSRRPNTSFCFLDIRSPGLGDTAMYLCATSSPGQGSYEQYFGPGTRLTVT.

This chain joins TRBV6-2 or TRBV6-3 and TRBJ2-2; the TCRdb call, TRBD1, lacks DNA for checking. CDR3 length: 18 residues. The germline gives CDR1 MNHEY, CDR2 SVGEGT. The CDR3 protein is CASSYPPDGSVRTGELFF.

According to its frequency, this clonotype is medium-sized. The chain has TRBV12-3 or TRBV12-4 and TRBJ2-7; TCRdb gives TRBD2 as the D gene, but with no DNA this cannot be confirmed. The CDR3 spans 13 residues. This CDR3 is CASSRDYRLEQYF.

By frequency, this clonotype registers medium-sized. This chain uses TRBV18 with TRBJ2-3; TCRdb's D call of TRBD2 is untestable without DNA. Germline CDR1 reads KGHSH; CDR2 reads LQKENI. CDR3 length: 15 amino acids. CDR3 residues: CASSPTSGGTDTQYF.

Frequency places this clonotype as medium-sized. The chain links TRBV27 to TRBJ1-6; TCRdb picks TRBD1, but there is no DNA to check that call. This CDR3 region has 13 residues. CDR1 is MNHEY and CDR2 is SMNVEV in the germline V gene (reference sequence). The CDR3 spells CASAGAGNSPLHF.

The chain recombines TRBV5-6 with TRBJ1-1; TCRdb reports TRBD1, a call that lacks DNA to check it against. The CDR3 runs to 15 residues. CDR1 and CDR2 from the germline V gene are SGHDT and YYEEEE. CDR3: CASSLGGNQGAVGFF.

Considering frequency, this clonotype is medium-sized. The chain couples TRBV29-1 to TRBJ2-1; the TRBD2 assignment by TCRdb is unverifiable without DNA. The CDR3 totals 14 residues. Germline V gives CDR1 SQVTM, CDR2 ANQGSEA. The CDR3 loop is CSVLPTSGITEQFF.

Measured by frequency, this clonotype is medium-sized. The chain is built from TRBV7-6 and TRBJ2-7. The CDR3 loop spans 15 amino acids. Germline loops: CDR1 SGHVS, CDR2 FNYEAQ. CDR3 region: CASSLGRTGAYEQYF.

The V gene is TRBV7-7, the J gene TRBJ2-5; TCRdb reports TRBD2, a call that lacks DNA to check it against. This CDR3 has 14 residues. The germline gives CDR1 SSHAT, CDR2 FNYEAQ (reference sequence). The CDR3: CASSLDLAEETQYF.

The chain combines TRBV6-1 with TRBJ1-6; the TCRdb call, TRBD1, lacks DNA for checking. The V gene's germline CDR1 is MNHNS and CDR2 SASEGT. This CDR3 has 16 amino acids. The CDR3 is CASSEAKRQGNSPLHF.

This clonotype is deemed large by its frequency. The CDR3 is CASATRGQGNYGYTF. V gene TRBV5-4 combines with J gene TRBJ1-2; TCRdb's D gene call, TRBD1, goes unchecked for lack of DNA. Germline loops: CDR1 SGHNT, CDR2 YYREEE (reference sequence). The CDR3 is 15 amino acids.

The V gene is TRBV5-1, the J gene TRBJ2-7; with no DNA, the TCRdb D assignment of TRBD1 cannot be verified. Germline V gene sequence: CDR1 SGHRS, CDR2 YFSETQ. The CDR3 length is 15 residues. CDR3 loop: CASSFGMGGIYEQYF.

Measured by frequency, this clonotype is medium-sized. The chain carries TRBV20-1 and TRBJ1-2; TCRdb gives TRBD1 as the D gene, but with no DNA this cannot be confirmed. The length of the CDR3 is 13 residues. Germline-derived CDR1 and CDR2 are DFQATT and SNEGSKA (reference sequence). The CDR3: CSAVTGINYGYTF.

The chain combines TRBV18 with TRBJ2-3; no DNA is available, so the TRBD1 call from TCRdb remains unchecked. The germline V gene encodes CDR1 KGHSH and CDR2 LQKENI. The CDR3 totals 16 residues. This CDR3 reads CASSLRQGSSTDTQYF.

This clonotype is medium-sized by frequency. This chain joins TRBV11-2 and TRBJ2-7; TCRdb's assignment of TRBD2 cannot be checked, as there is no DNA. The length of the CDR3 is 14 residues. Germline values: CDR1 SGHAT, CDR2 FQNNGV. The CDR3 region is CASSLVGSGYEQYF.

This sequence joins TRBV18 and TRBJ2-1; TCRdb's D gene call, TRBD1, goes unchecked for lack of DNA. CDR1 is KGHSH and CDR2 is LQKENI in the germline V gene. The CDR3 spans 17 residues. CDR3 loop: CASSPRSGGTSYNEQFF.

Measured by frequency, this clonotype is medium-sized (0.01 to 0.1%). This chain uses TRBV30 with TRBJ1-3. The CDR3 covers 11 residues. Per germline, CDR1 GTSNPN and CDR2 SVGIG (reference sequence). The CDR3 here is CAKGSGNTIYF.

According to its frequency, this clonotype is medium-sized. V and J are TRBV19 and TRBJ1-6. The CDR3 length is 13 residues. Germline V gene data show CDR1 as LNHDA and CDR2 as SQIVND (reference sequence). CDR3 protein: CASSRQYNSPLHF.

This clonotype is identified as medium-sized from frequency. The chain joins TRBV6-5 to TRBJ1-4; absent DNA, TCRdb's TRBD1 call cannot be checked. The CDR3 contains 15 residues. Germline V lookup: CDR1 MNHEY, CDR2 SVGAGI. The CDR3 sequence: CASSEGDTYYEKLFF.

This clonotype is called medium-sized based on its frequency. The rearrangement uses TRBV7-9 and TRBJ2-1; TCRdb selects TRBD1, and the lack of DNA leaves this call unchecked. This CDR3 comprises 19 residues. Germline V gene data show CDR1 as SEHNR and CDR2 as FQNEAQ (reference sequence). The CDR3 loop reads CASAGWVKGQPFSYNEQFF.

This chain uses TRBV12-3 or TRBV12-4 with TRBJ2-5; lacking DNA, the TRBD1 call made by TCRdb goes unchecked. The CDR3 extends over 15 amino acids. The CDR3: CASSPRQGRQETQYF.